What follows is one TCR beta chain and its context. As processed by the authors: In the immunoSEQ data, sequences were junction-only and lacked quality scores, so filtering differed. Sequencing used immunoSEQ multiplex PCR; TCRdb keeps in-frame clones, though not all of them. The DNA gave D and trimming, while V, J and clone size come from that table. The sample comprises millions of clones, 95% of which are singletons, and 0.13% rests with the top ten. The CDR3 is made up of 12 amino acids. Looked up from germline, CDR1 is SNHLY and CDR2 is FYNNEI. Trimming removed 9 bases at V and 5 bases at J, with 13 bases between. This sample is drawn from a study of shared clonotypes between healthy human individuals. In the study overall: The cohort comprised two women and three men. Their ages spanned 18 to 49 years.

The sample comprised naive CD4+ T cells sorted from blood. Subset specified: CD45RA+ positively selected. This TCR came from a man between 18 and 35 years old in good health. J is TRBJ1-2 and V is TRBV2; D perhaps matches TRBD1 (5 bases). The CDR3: CASKPGSYGYTF. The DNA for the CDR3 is TGTGCCAGTAAACCAGGGAGTTATGGCTACACCTTC.